This T cell receptor (beta chain) was sequenced in a study of shared clonotypes between healthy human individuals. The table came from immunoSEQ multiplex PCR; TCRdb's copy has only in-frame clones and leaves some out. The sample includes about 470,000 clones, about 85% of them seen just once. Ends included, the CDR3 has 13 residues. The germline V gene has CDR1 SGHDT and CDR2 YYEEEE. Tens of millions of PBMCs supplied genomic DNA for unsorted samples. For this clone: The conserved phenylalanine or tryptophan is not found at the CDR3 terminus, so this likely reflects a read error. Because the CDR3's place on the DNA is in doubt, the DNA is left out and the CDR3 is given as listed by TCRdb.

Sequencing was done on a sample of PBMCs. The receptor was derived from a woman aged 40 to 50 in good health. Some clones in this sample may be carry-over from other donors' samples. V and J are TRBV5-6 and TRBJ2-7; the D call TRBD1 from the table was never checked on the DNA. The CDR3 region is CASSITPTGEMVL.